This passage covers 8 T cell receptor beta chains from one sample sequenced in a study of T cell responses to AZD1222 COVID-19 vaccine. Assay: immunoSEQ multiplex PCR; the TCRdb copy retains only in-frame clones and omits some. The repertoire includes tens of thousands of clones, about 89% of them detected once, and around 5% sits in the top ten. The sample here was peripheral blood, taken 28 days after the second AZD1222 dose. The receptors were sampled from an adult who received the AZD1222 COVID-19 vaccine.

This chain links TRBV4-1 with TRBJ2-7; tentative D call: TRBD1 (5 bases). CDR1 and CDR2 (germline): MGHRA, YSYEKL. This CDR3 contains 15 residues. Trimming left V 1 base short and J 2 bases short, with 12 bases between. CDR3 sequence: CASSQASIGAYEQYF. The CDR3 nucleotides read TGCGCCAGCAGCCAAGCCTCCATAGGGGCCTACGAGCAGTACTTC.

This chain connects TRBV6-5 to TRBJ1-1; TRBD1 matches at 9 bases. After removal of 8 bases from V and 4 bases from J, the junction contained 11 bases not matched to a gene. The germline gives CDR1 MNHEY, CDR2 SVGAGI. The CDR3 runs to 15 residues. This chain's CDR3 is CASSKTGGSFTEAFF. The CDR3 DNA follows: TGTGCCAGCTCGAAAACAGGGGGCTCGTTCACTGAAGCTTTCTTT.

The V call is TRBV6-5, the J call TRBJ1-6, with D uncertain. The CDR3 spans 15 residues. Trimming cost V 6 bases and J 0 bases, with 9 bases left between them. In germline, CDR1 is MNHEY, CDR2 SVGAGI. CDR3 coding DNA: TGTGCCAGCAGGGAGATGAGCTCCTATAATTCACCCCTCCACTTT. This translates into CASREMSSYNSPLHF.

CDR3 sequence: CASSVVRQETQYF. The CDR3, as DNA: TGTGCCAGCAGCGTGGTGAGGCAAGAGACCCAGTACTTC. V gene TRBV2 combines with J gene TRBJ2-5; D remains unclear. Germline CDR1 and CDR2: SNHLY and FYNNEI. V lost 6 bases, J lost 2 bases, and 10 bases lay in between. CDR3 length equals 13 residues. The full variable domain, with the rest looked up from reference TRBV2 and TRBJ2-5, is EPEVTQTPSHQVTQMGQEVILRCVPISNHLYFYWYRQILGQKVEFLVSFYNNEISEKSEIFDDQFSVERPDGSNFTLKIRSTKLEDSAMYFCASSVVRQETQYFGPGTRLLVL.

The chain combines TRBV6-5 with TRBJ1-4; the D gene is possibly TRBD1 (5 bases). Trimming removed 10 bases from V and 4 bases from J, with 10 bases in between. The CDR3 is made up of 12 amino acids. Looked up from germline, CDR1 is MNHEY and CDR2 is SVGAGI. The CDR3: CATRGRNEKLFF. CDR3 nucleotides: TGTGCCACCCGGGGCCGTAATGAAAAACTGTTTTTT.

This clone was seen only once. This chain connects TRBV6-5 to TRBJ1-5; 7 positions match TRBD1. Germline CDR1 reads MNHEY; CDR2 reads SVGAGI. J was trimmed by 5 bases and V by 6 bases; bases with no gene match: 10. This CDR3 is 15 amino acids long. In DNA, the CDR3 is TGTGCCAGCAGCCTGGACAGGCCCGTAGATCAGCCCCAGCATTTT. As protein: CASSLDRPVDQPQHF.

The CDR3 reads CAILGQNTDTQYF. The DNA for the CDR3 is TGTGCCATCCTCGGACAGAACACAGATACGCAGTATTTT. The chain recombines TRBV10-3 with TRBJ2-3; weak D call: TRBD1 (6 bases). Germline V CDR1 and CDR2: ENHRY, SYGVKD. Trimming removed 8 bases from V and 2 bases from J, with 11 bases in between. This CDR3 has 13 residues.

This chain joins TRBV5-4 and TRBJ1-6, with 8 bases fitting TRBD1. CDR3 size: 16 residues. Trimming took 4 bases from V and 8 from J; bases not matched to a gene: 11. Germline CDR1 is SGHNT and CDR2 is YYREEE (reference sequence). CDR3 bases: TGTGCCAGCAGCGGGGACCGGACAGGGAGAGATTCACCCCTCCACTTT. Amino acids: CASSGDRTGRDSPLHF.